A selection of T cell receptor beta chains follows, all from one sample in a study of technical replicates of blood from several donors. The assay was immunoSEQ multiplex PCR, and TCRdb's table has in-frame clones only and misses some. The table shows around 68,000 clones, with 91% occurring only once. Sequencing was carried out using T cells isolated from PBMCs. The receptors derive from a human donor in good health. Some clones in this sample may be carry-over from other donors' samples. Both conserved end residues are part of each CDR3.

cdr3_aa: CASSIGGSGTGELFF
j_call: TRBJ2-2
v_call: TRBV19

cdr3_aa: CASSLDWNNEQFF
j_call: TRBJ2-1
v_call: TRBV27

cdr3_aa: CASSSLLYMNTEAFF
j_call: TRBJ1-1
v_call: TRBV7-9

cdr3_aa: CAIANRDTEAFF
j_call: TRBJ1-1
v_call: TRBV10-3

cdr3_aa: CASSPGTDSYEQYF
j_call: TRBJ2-7
v_call: TRBV9

cdr3_aa: CASSLEYRNNEKLFF
j_call: TRBJ1-4
v_call: TRBV11-2

cdr3_aa: CASSRQGANTEAFF
j_call: TRBJ1-1
v_call: TRBV2

cdr3_aa: CASTVGGGRTQETQYF
j_call: TRBJ2-5
v_call: TRBV7-9

cdr3_aa: CASSAGEGIGYTF
j_call: TRBJ1-2
v_call: TRBV19

cdr3_aa: CASNKGLAVSYEQYF
j_call: TRBJ2-7
v_call: TRBV6-5

cdr3_aa: CASSGRSDRGPSLSEQYF
j_call: TRBJ2-7
v_call: TRBV7-9

cdr3_aa: CASSRTTGVLTEAFF
j_call: TRBJ1-1
v_call: TRBV4-1

cdr3_aa: CASKAGSQETQYF
j_call: TRBJ2-5
v_call: TRBV2

cdr3_aa: CAWSVSGGRSKAFF
j_call: TRBJ1-1
v_call: TRBV30

cdr3_aa: CASSVAEGGPREQFF
j_call: TRBJ2-1
v_call: TRBV9

cdr3_aa: CAWRATEAFF
j_call: TRBJ1-1
v_call: TRBV30

cdr3_aa: CASSNPGAIYGYTF
j_call: TRBJ1-2
v_call: TRBV21-1

cdr3_aa: CAITGQVSGNTIYF
j_call: TRBJ1-3
v_call: TRBV10-3

cdr3_aa: CSAFGTVEAFF
j_call: TRBJ1-1
v_call: TRBV20-1